The 11 T cell receptor beta chains listed next were all sequenced from one sample in a study of regulatory T cells in long-lasting Graves disease. This sample's time point: newly diagnosed GD, antithyroid drugs for less than 3 months. RNA extracted from PBMCs served as the sequencing template. iRepertoire HTBI primers and Arm-PCR of CDR3 regions built TCR beta libraries. MiXCR, applied by TCRdb to the multiplex PCR reads, yields one record per CDR3 protein. The sample yields 300,000 to 400,000 distinct CDR3 sequences, roughly a sixth seen once. This sample also belongs to another study, concerning T cells in Graves' hyperthyroidism and ophthalmopathy.

This sample comprised peripheral blood mononuclear cells (PBMCs), obtained at new diagnosis, from a patient treated with antithyroid drugs. The source of these receptors is a man aged 40-50 years with Graves disease.

This clonotype has a count of ten or more. J is TRBJ2-1 and V is TRBV9, with a tentative D call TRBD2 (8 bases). CDR1 is SGDLS and CDR2 is YYNGEE in the germline V gene. This CDR3 spans 17 amino acids. V dropped 0 bases and J dropped 4 bases, with 17 bases sitting between them. DNA for the CDR3: TGTGCCAGCAGCGTAGAGGGGGCGGGGGGCCCGTACAATGAGCAGTTCTTC. Protein product: CASSVEGAGGPYNEQFF. Full variable domain (rest looked up from reference TRBV9 and TRBJ2-1): DSGVTQTPKHLITATGQRVTLRCSPRSGDLSVYWYQQSLDQGLQFLIQYYNGEERAKGNILERFSAQQFPDLHSELNLSSLELGDSALYFCASSVEGAGGPYNEQFFGPGTRLTVL.

Many counts were recorded for this clonotype. This chain connects TRBV28 to TRBJ2-5, with 11 bases matching TRBD1. Germline V lookup: CDR1 MDHEN, CDR2 SYDVKM. J lost 2 bases, V lost 4 bases, and 9 bases had no gene match. The CDR3 runs 17 residues. The CDR3 nucleotides read TGTGCCAGCAGTTGGGGGGGGACAGGGGGTCAACAAGAGACCCAGTACTTC. It is translated as CASSWGGTGGQQETQYF.

The gene calls are TRBV5-1 and TRBJ1-2, with TRBD1 identical over 8 bases. V shed 0 bases and J 8 bases; nucleotides not matched to a gene: 3. There are 13 residues in the CDR3. The germline CDR1 and CDR2 sequences are SGHRS and YFSETQ. The CDR3 loop is CASSLESGGGYTF. The CDR3 nucleotides are TGCGCCAGCAGCTTGGAATCAGGGGGCGGCTACACCTTC.

This chain connects TRBV7-9 to TRBJ1-2; D gene unclear. V was trimmed by 3 bases and J by 0 bases, leaving 8 bases between them. The CDR3 is 14 amino acids. CDR1 SEHNR and CDR2 FQNEAQ come from the germline V gene (reference sequence). CDR3 protein: CASSFGGPNYGYTF. CDR3 DNA sequence: TGTGCCAGCAGCTTCGGCGGACCTAACTATGGCTACACCTTC.

This clonotype was found many times. This CDR3 reads CASSPGGGPSTDTQYF. In DNA form, the CDR3 reads TGTGCCAGCAGTCCGGGGGGGGGGCCGAGCACAGATACGCAGTATTTT. This chain connects TRBV12-3 or TRBV12-4 to TRBJ2-3; 8 bases fit TRBD2. This CDR3 contains 16 residues. V shed 5 bases and J 0 bases; nucleotides not matched to a gene: 7.

The DNA of the CDR3 is TGTGCCAGCAGCTTACAACCAGGGGGGGGCACAGATACGCAGTATTTT. Its translation: CASSLQPGGGTDTQYF. The chain recombines TRBV9 with TRBJ2-3, with D perhaps matching TRBD1 or TRBD2 (7 bases each). Germline V gives CDR1 SGDLS, CDR2 YYNGEE. V lost 4 bases and J lost 1, with 16 bases in between. The CDR3 runs to 16 residues.

The rearrangement links TRBV5-1 to TRBJ2-2; tentatively, D is TRBD2 (6 bases). Germline V lookup: CDR1 SGHRS, CDR2 YFSETQ. The CDR3 spans 14 residues. V was trimmed by 6 bases and J by 6 bases, leaving 15 bases between them. For the CDR3, the DNA is TGCGCCAGCACCCCTATCCCGGGAGCCGGGGAGCTGTTTTTT. The encoded protein is CASTPIPGAGELFF.

This clonotype appeared a few times. The chain joins TRBV5-1 to TRBJ2-7, with D possibly TRBD1 on 5 matching bases. Germline V gene lookup returns CDR1 SGHRS and CDR2 YFSETQ. V gave up 1 base and J gave up 6 bases, with 17 bases separating them. The length of the CDR3 is 15 residues. The CDR3 region has the DNA TGCGCCAGCAGCTTGACACTGACAGTGGGTGGCGAGCAGTACTTC. It yields the protein CASSLTLTVGGEQYF.

The table lists this clonotype with many counts. This chain connects TRBV27 to TRBJ2-3; the D is unclear. The CDR3 extends over 17 amino acids. V lost 4 bases, J lost 4 bases, and 21 bases lay in between. CDR1 and CDR2 (germline): MNHEY, SMNVEV (reference sequence). CDR3 amino acids: CASSSTPFGVWADTQYF. CDR3 sequence (DNA): TGTGCCAGCAGTTCCACTCCCTTTGGAGTTTGGGCAGATACGCAGTATTTT.

In its sample, this clonotype was seen many times. The J gene is TRBJ1-5, the V gene TRBV12-3 or TRBV12-4; no clear D. The CDR3 has 15 amino acids. Trimming removed 2 bases at V and 1 base at J, with 9 bases between. CDR3 nucleotide sequence: TGTGCCAGCAGTTTATCCGGGTTAAGCAATCAGCCCCAGCATTTT. It is translated as CASSLSGLSNQPQHF.

V and J are TRBV19 and TRBJ1-2, with D perhaps TRBD1 (5 bases). The V gene's germline CDR1 is LNHDA and CDR2 SQIVND (reference sequence). Trimming stripped 5 bases from V and 10 bases from J, with 17 bases between. This CDR3 has 13 amino acids. Here the CDR3 DNA reads TGTGCCAGTAGTCCCGACAGCCGAATTTACTACACCTTC. It is translated as CASSPDSRIYYTF.